Listed below are T cell receptor beta chains from one sample, sequenced in a study of Graves' ophthalmopathy and Graves' hyperthyroidism. TCRdb reanalysed the multiplex PCR reads using MiXCR and keeps one entry per CDR3 protein. The data show 560,000 or so distinct CDR3 sequences, 39% seen once. The sample taken for sequencing was peripheral blood or thyroid tissue (not recorded which). Receptors were obtained from an adult man with Graves' hyperthyroidism. The CDR3 runs from the conserved cysteine through the conserved F or W. The D gene is left open where the match is weak. Where a row states a size, it is once, few, many or the class of an expanded clone; other rows omit it.

.,TRBV10-2,TRBJ1-2,.,TGTGCCAGCAGCCAAGTTGAGGGGAACTATGGCCACACCTTC,CASSQVEGNYGHTF
.,TRBV19,TRBJ2-3,.,TGTGCCAGTAGTACATCCCGGTCAACGCAGTATTTT,CASSTSRSTQYF
many,TRBV9,TRBJ1-6,.,TGTGCCAATTACGATAATTCACCCCTCCACTTT,CANYDNSPLHF
many,TRBV7-6,TRBJ1-1,TRBD1,TGTGCCAGCAGCGCAAGCGGGACAGGGGATTACGCTTTCTTT,CASSASGTGDYAFF
few,TRBV2,TRBJ2-2,TRBD2,TGTGCCAGCAGTAGACTAGCGGGAGGGCACACCGGGGAGCTGTTTTTT,CASSRLAGGHTGELFF
.,TRBV6-5,TRBJ2-7,.,TGTGCCAGCAGTTATCAGGTCAGCTTATACGAGCAGTACTTC,CASSYQVSLYEQYF
.,TRBV7-2,TRBJ2-1,TRBD2,TGTGCCAGCAGCCCAACGGCTAGCGGAATGAGTAATGAGCAGTTCTTC,CASSPTASGMSNEQFF
many,TRBV4-2,TRBJ2-7,TRBD1,TGTGCCAGCAGCCAAGAAGGACAGGGCTCCTACGAGCAGTACTTC,CASSQEGQGSYEQYF
.,TRBV24-1,TRBJ2-5,TRBD2,TGTGCCACCAGTTCTACGGGGGGACAAGAGACCCAGTACTTC,CATSSTGGQETQYF
.,TRBV7-9,TRBJ1-5,.,.,CASSFYICSARPVLNNQPQHF
.,TRBV29-1,TRBJ1-2,.,TGCAGCGTTGAAGAAACATGGCCCGGAGGTGGCTACGCCTTC,CSVEETWPGGGYAF
once,TRBV19,TRBJ2-3,TRBD1,TGTGCCAGTAGTATGGGACAGATCCTCACAGATACGCAGTATTTT,CASSMGQILTDTQYF
many,TRBV6-6,TRBJ1-3,TRBD1,TGTGCCAGCAGCCCTCCGGGACAGCCGGCTGGAAACACCATATATTTT,CASSPPGQPAGNTIYF
.,TRBV10-3,TRBJ1-1,.,TGTGCCATCAGTTACTCGGGGGGCACCTACACTGAAGCTTTCTTT,CAISYSGGTYTEAFF
once,TRBV20-1,TRBJ1-5,TRBD1,TGCAGTGCTAGACCCGGGACAGGGCAGCCCCAGCATTTT,CSARPGTGQPQHF
many,TRBV2,TRBJ2-2,.,TGCGCCAGCAGTGAGGACACCGGGGAGCTGTTTTTT,CASSEDTGELFF
many,TRBV9,TRBJ2-7,TRBD1,TGTGCCAGCAGCGTAGGAGTGTGGGACAGGGGAGGGGAGCAGTACTTC,CASSVGVWDRGGEQYF
many,TRBV20-1,TRBJ2-7,.,TGCAGTGGTCAGGGGTTGGCACCCCCCTACGAGCAGTACTTC,CSGQGLAPPYEQYF
once,TRBV7-9,TRBJ2-1,.,TGTGCCAGCAGCCTCTACAAAGGGGACAATGAGCAGTTCTTC,CASSLYKGDNEQFF
.,TRBV15,TRBJ2-1,.,TGTGCCACCAGCAGATTGCAGGACTATTCCTACAATGAGCAGTTCTTC,CATSRLQDYSYNEQFF
many,TRBV7-6,TRBJ1-2,.,TGTGCCAGCAGCCGGACTGACGGATACTATGGCTACACCTTC,CASSRTDGYYGYTF
many,TRBV5-1,TRBJ1-3,.,TGCGCCAGCAGTTCGGGGTCCTCTGGAAACACCATATATTTT,CASSSGSSGNTIYF
.,TRBV2,TRBJ2-3,TRBD1,TGTGCCAGCAGTTCACAGGGGTTTCCCACAGATACGCAGTATTTT,CASSSQGFPTDTQYF
few,TRBV4-1,TRBJ1-4,.,TGCGCCAGCAGCGAAGAACAGGGAGGACGTGAAAAACTGTTTTTT,CASSEEQGGREKLFF
many,TRBV12-3/TRBV12-4,TRBJ2-2,.,TGTGCCAGCAGTTTACTACGGTCCACCGGGGAGCTGTTTTTT,CASSLLRSTGELFF
many,TRBV11-2,TRBJ1-2,TRBD1,TGTGCCAGCAGCTTAACCGGGACAGGAAATGGCTACACCTTC,CASSLTGTGNGYTF
.,TRBV7-8,TRBJ1-2,TRBD1,TGTGCCAGCAGCCAAGGGTCACAGGGGGGCATTTCTGTTGGCTACACCTTC,CASSQGSQGGISVGYTF
.,TRBV7-3,TRBJ2-5,.,TGTGCCAGCAGCAAGTTGACAGGGAGGGTTGGGGGAGGGACCCAGTACTTC,CASSKLTGRVGGGTQYF
.,TRBV18,TRBJ2-5,.,TGTGCCAGCTCACCACCCACCCAAGAGACCCAGTACTTC,CASSPPTQETQYF
few,TRBV24-1,TRBJ2-1,TRBD1,TGTGCCACCAGTCTCAGTGCAAGTGCAGGGGGTGAGCAGTTCTTC,CATSLSASAGGEQFF
once,TRBV29-1,TRBJ1-2,.,TGCAGCGCCCAAAGGGGGGGCGGGGGCTACACCTTC,CSAQRGGGGYTF
once,TRBV7-2,TRBJ1-2,.,TGTGCCAGCAGCATTACCGGACAGTCTAACTATGGCTACACCTTC,CASSITGQSNYGYTF
.,TRBV5-1,TRBJ2-3,TRBD1,TGCGCCAGCAGCTTGGCCGATAAGACAGGGGTGGATACGCAGTATTTT,CASSLADKTGVDTQYF
.,TRBV7-2,TRBJ2-6,TRBD2,TGTGCCAGCAGCCCAAGAGCGGGAGCCACCGTCCTGACTTTC,CASSPRAGATVLTF
.,TRBV20-1,TRBJ2-7,.,TGCAGTGCTAGTGAGGGAGGTATCGACAATGAGCAGTACTTC,CSASEGGIDNEQYF
many,TRBV27,TRBJ2-7,.,TGTGCCAGCAGACCGAACAGGGACTCCTACGAGCAGTACTTC,CASRPNRDSYEQYF
.,TRBV20-1,TRBJ1-4,TRBD1,TGCAGTGCTCTTCGACAGGGGGTTGAAAAACTGTTTTTT,CSALRQGVEKLFF
many,TRBV12-3/TRBV12-4,TRBJ2-5,TRBD1,TGTGCCAGCAGCCCGGGACAGGGTCAAGAGACCCAGTACTTC,CASSPGQGQETQYF
.,TRBV5-1,TRBJ1-1,.,TGCGCCAGCACTAAAGGGACTGAAGCTTTCTTT,CASTKGTEAFF
few,TRBV12-3/TRBV12-4,TRBJ2-7,TRBD1,TGTGCCAGCAGTCCCGGGACAGGGGGCCGCGAGCAGTACTTC,CASSPGTGGREQYF
many,TRBV9,TRBJ1-2,.,TGTGCCAGCAGCGTAGAGGCGGGGGGCGCTTGCTACACCTTC,CASSVEAGGACYTF
.,TRBV6-4,TRBJ1-2,TRBD1,TGTGCCAGCAGACCCACCCCCGGGACAGGGGCCACTAAGGGCTACACCTTC,CASRPTPGTGATKGYTF
few,TRBV28,TRBJ2-2,.,TGTGCCAGCATCCCGACCGGACCCGGGGAGCTGTTTTTT,CASIPTGPGELFF
.,TRBV28,TRBJ2-7,.,TGTGCCAGCAGTTTACTGTTGGGGCAGGGGAGCGAGCAGTACTTC,CASSLLLGQGSEQYF
few,TRBV6-1,TRBJ1-4,TRBD1,TGTGCCAGCGGTCCTCAGGGGGCCGAGGAAAAACTGTTTTTT,CASGPQGAEEKLFF
.,TRBV7-2,TRBJ2-7,TRBD2,TGTGCCAGCAGCCGAGGGGACGGGACTAGCGGGTCCTCCTACGAGCAGTACTTC,CASSRGDGTSGSSYEQYF